This T cell receptor (beta chain) was documented in a study of blood T cell repertoires in COVID-19. Study-wide background: Some COVID-19 samples were acute and others convalescent; all came from the United States, Italy and Spain.

Clones were read by immunoSEQ multiplex PCR, and TCRdb kept only the in-frame ones, dropping some. The sample comprises roughly 280,000 clones, approximately 90% of which are singletons, and about 3% rests with the top ten. Trimming shortened V by 2 bases and J by 5 bases, and 7 bases separated the two germline ends. The CDR3 has 13 amino acids. The germline V gene encodes CDR1 MNHEY and CDR2 SVGEGT. The V gene is TRBV6-2 or TRBV6-3, the J gene TRBJ2-1; D might be TRBD2 (6 bases). The clonotype comes from a man aged 40-55 years who had been exposed to COVID-19. The material sequenced was PBMCs or T cells enriched from blood (not recorded which). The CDR3 nucleotides read TGTGCCAGCAGTTACCGGGAGCACAATGAGCAGTTCTTC. It yields the protein CASSYREHNEQFF.